This TCR beta chain was observed in a study of patients and donors after allogeneic stem cell transplantation. Germline-derived CDR1 and CDR2 are SGHRS and YFSETQ. The CDR3 runs 16 residues. V lost 4 bases to trimming and J lost 7 bases; unmatched junction nucleotides: 15. Each CDR3 protein gets one entry after TCRdb re-called the RT-PCR reads with MiXCR. The sample records about a million distinct CDR3 sequences, more than 15% being singletons. The TCR originated in a human donor who was either an allogeneic HSCT recipient or a stem cell or donor lymphocyte infusion donor (not recorded which). It is not recorded whose cells these are; they may come from a transplant donor. The chain employs TRBV5-1 and TRBJ1-1; 8 bases are shared with TRBD1. Material for sequencing was blood, either unsorted or a sorted T cell fraction (not recorded which). The CDR3 DNA reads as TGCGCCAGCAGCCCATCGGGGACAGGCGGTGAAGGTGAAGCTTTCTTT. As protein: CASSPSGTGGEGEAFF.